The 25 T cell receptor beta chains below were found in one sample sequenced in a study of blood T cell repertoires in COVID-19 (dated by TCRdb to about 2020). Library generation was performed with the immunoSEQ multiplex PCR assay. TCRdb carries this immuneACCESS record with in-frame sequences only. Its versions omit some clonotypes, under half of them owing to an unresolved V gene in the studies checked, with the rest unexplained. A total of approximately 120,000 clones appear in this sample, 81% of them only once. Around 4.1% of the sample goes to the ten largest clones. The sequenced material came from peripheral blood. Receptors were obtained from a woman between 45 and 60 years old with acute or convalescent COVID-19.

The chain joins TRBV11-2 to TRBJ1-2; D possibly corresponds to TRBD1 (6 bases). Per germline, CDR1 SGHAT and CDR2 FQNNGV. Trimming stripped 2 bases from V and 4 bases from J, with 20 bases between. CDR3 length equals 17 residues. This CDR3 is CASSLPQGPSPIYGYTF. The CDR3 DNA reads as TGTGCCAGCAGCTTACCCCAGGGGCCGTCCCCAATCTATGGCTACACCTTC. The full variable domain, its missing parts supplied by reference TRBV11-2 and TRBJ1-2, is EAGVAQSPRYKIIEKRQSVAFWCNPISGHATLYWYQQILGQGPKLLIQFQNNGVVDDSQLPKDRFSAERLKGVDSTLKIQPAKLEDSAVYLCASSLPQGPSPIYGYTFGSGTRLTVV.

The chain recombines TRBV4-2 with TRBJ2-7; 7 bases fit TRBD1. After removal of 4 bases from V and 2 bases from J, the junction contained 2 bases not matched to a gene. The CDR3 is 13 residues long. Germline loops: CDR1 LGHNA, CDR2 YNFKEQ. CDR3 bases: TGTGCCAGCAGCCGCGGACAGGCCTACGAGCAGTACTTC. Amino acid sequence: CASSRGQAYEQYF.

This clone was counted between two and nine times. The chain employs TRBV18 and TRBJ1-1, with D maybe TRBD1 (6 bases). The CDR3 is 18 amino acids. Germline lookup yields CDR1 KGHSH and CDR2 LQKENI. V lost 1 base and J lost 4, with 22 bases in between. This chain's CDR3 is CASSPQQGRSSYTTEAFF. CDR3 sequence (DNA): TGTGCCAGCTCACCACAGCAGGGGCGGTCTTCTTATACCACTGAAGCTTTCTTT.

This clone was seen more than once but under ten times. The CDR3 bases are TGTGCCAGCAGTTTATATTTTGGCCAGGAAAACACTGAAGCTTTCTTT. It yields the protein CASSLYFGQENTEAFF. This chain connects TRBV28 to TRBJ1-1; D is unclear. The CDR3 contains 16 residues. The V end was cut by 1 base, the J end by 2 bases, with 14 bases between. Germline CDR1 and CDR2: MDHEN and SYDVKM.

The chain has TRBV19 and TRBJ1-2; D not certain. Germline values: CDR1 LNHDA, CDR2 SQIVND (reference sequence). Trimming took off 5 bases at V and 3 bases at J, with 7 bases between the two ends. The CDR3 covers 12 residues. The CDR3 here is CASSQVYYGYTF. For the CDR3, the DNA is TGTGCCAGTAGTCAGGTTTACTATGGCTACACCTTC.

The chain links TRBV18 to TRBJ1-2, with a possible D match to TRBD1 (6 bases). Trimming shortened V by 1 base and J by 4 bases, and 13 bases separated the two germline ends. This CDR3 spans 15 amino acids. The germline CDR1 and CDR2 sequences are KGHSH and LQKENI. CDR3 sequence (DNA): TGTGCCAGCTCACCACAGTCAGGGGCCTTCTATGGCTACACCTTC. Its translation is CASSPQSGAFYGYTF.

The chain is built from TRBV5-1 and TRBJ1-2; D is unresolved. Germline V gives CDR1 SGHRS, CDR2 YFSETQ. Trimming removed 4 bases from V and 6 bases from J, with 13 bases in between. This CDR3 comprises 13 residues. The CDR3 protein is CASSREGVDGYTF. DNA of the CDR3: TGCGCCAGCAGCCGGGAGGGTGTAGATGGCTACACCTTC.

This clone came up once. The rearrangement joins TRBV21-1 to TRBJ1-5; the table's D gene call, TRBD1, was not cross checked with the DNA. TRBV21-1 is a recognized pseudogene. The CDR3 consists of 17 residues. This CDR3 reads CSHLTGGPVDGNQPQHF. The CDR3 nucleotides are TGTTCCCACCTTACAGGGGGCCCCGTAGATGGCAATCAGCCCCAGCATTTT.

This clone was observed a few times. The J gene is TRBJ2-5, the V gene TRBV11-1, with 7 positions matching TRBD2. The germline gives CDR1 SGHAT, CDR2 FQDESV (reference sequence). CDR3 length: 15 residues. V trimming: 4 bases; J trimming: 0 bases; junction bases outside the gene matches: 5. In nucleotides, the CDR3 is TGTGCCAGCAGCTCCGGACTAGAGTACCAAGAGACCCAGTACTTC. Its protein product is CASSSGLEYQETQYF.

The chain carries TRBV4-1 and TRBJ2-6; no reliable D call. Germline loops: CDR1 MGHRA, CDR2 YSYEKL. CDR3 length equals 20 residues. With 4 bases removed from V and 0 bases from J, the gap between germline ends came to 22 bases. The CDR3 region is CASSRDPTIIPFSGANVLTF. Here the CDR3 DNA reads TGCGCCAGCAGCCGAGACCCGACAATTATCCCCTTCTCTGGGGCCAACGTCCTGACTTTC.

This rearrangement joins TRBV4-2 to TRBJ1-5, with a tentative D call TRBD1 (5 bases). The CDR3 runs 12 residues. CDR1 and CDR2 from the germline V gene are LGHNA and YNFKEQ. Deletions cut 3 bases from V and 7 bases from J, with 7 bases between. CDR3 residues: CASSQEGQPQHF. CDR3 nucleotide sequence: TGTGCCAGCAGCCAGGAGGGGCAGCCCCAGCATTTT.

The chain has TRBV2 and TRBJ1-5; D might be TRBD1 (6 bases). V was clipped by 4 bases and J by 3 bases, with 10 bases between them. Germline CDR1 SNHLY, CDR2 FYNNEI. This CDR3 comprises 14 residues. Written as DNA, the CDR3 is TGTGCCAGCAGTGTACAGGGTAACAATCAGCCCCAGCATTTT. It yields the protein CASSVQGNNQPQHF.

This clone was picked up a small number of times. V usage is TRBV2 and J usage is TRBJ2-2, with D possibly TRBD2 on 5 matching bases. In germline, CDR1 is SNHLY, CDR2 FYNNEI. CDR3 length: 13 residues. V shed 4 bases and J shed 7 bases, with 10 bases lying between them. The CDR3 loop is CASSVPGSGELFF. CDR3 in DNA: TGTGCCAGCAGTGTCCCGGGGAGCGGGGAGCTGTTTTTT.

This clone was observed a single time. The chain uses TRBV3-1 (or the pseudogene TRBV3-2) and TRBJ2-3, with 12 bases fitting TRBD2. Trimming removed 6 bases from V and 0 bases from J; junction bases left unmatched: 4. The germline V gene has CDR1 LGHDT and CDR2 YNNKEL (reference sequence). This CDR3 is built from 16 residues. CDR3 loop: CASSKGLAGSTDTQYF. For the CDR3, the DNA is TGTGCCAGCAGTAAAGGACTAGCGGGGAGCACAGATACGCAGTATTTT.

The chain combines TRBV29-1 with TRBJ2-6; TRBD1 aligns across 8 bases. Germline V gene lookup returns CDR1 SQVTM and CDR2 ANQGSEA. J lost 2 bases, V lost 5 bases, and 2 bases had no gene match. The CDR3 totals 14 residues. The CDR3 DNA sequence: TGCAGCGTTAAACAGGGGGCTGGGGCCAACGTCCTGACTTTC. It specifies CSVKQGAGANVLTF.

This sequence joins TRBV9 and TRBJ1-1; TRBD1 aligns across 7 bases. The CDR3 is 15 residues long. Germline lookup yields CDR1 SGDLS and CDR2 YYNGEE. J gave up 4 bases and V 4 bases, and 10 bases lay outside the gene matches. CDR3 coding DNA: TGTGCCAGCAGCTACAAATCCACAGGGGTCACTGAAGCTTTCTTT. It is translated as CASSYKSTGVTEAFF.

The V and J genes are TRBV6-1 and TRBJ1-2; 7 bases align to TRBD1. CDR1 is MNHNS and CDR2 is SASEGT in the germline V gene. The CDR3 extends over 14 amino acids. The trim removed 3 bases at V and 5 bases at J, leaving 6 bases unmatched. Here the CDR3 reads CASSELQGSYGYTF. DNA for the CDR3: TGTGCCAGCAGTGAGCTACAGGGGTCTTATGGCTACACCTTC.

The chain couples TRBV9 to TRBJ1-4; 8 positions agree with TRBD1. Per the germline V gene, CDR1 is SGDLS and CDR2 is YYNGEE. With 4 bases clipped from V and 11 bases from J, the junction kept 10 bases outside the gene matches. The CDR3 consists of 14 residues. Here the CDR3 DNA reads TGTGCCAGCAGCCCAAGCTGGGACAGGCAGAAACTGTTTTTT. Translating gives CASSPSWDRQKLFF.

A few counts support this clone. The chain employs TRBV9 and TRBJ2-2, with 9 nucleotides matching TRBD2. Per the germline V gene, CDR1 is SGDLS and CDR2 is YYNGEE. This CDR3 is built from 14 residues. Germline trimming cut 2 bases from V and 7 bases from J; bases unmatched to any gene: 3. Here the CDR3 reads CASSVLSGGGELFF. The CDR3 region has the DNA TGTGCCAGCAGCGTCCTTAGCGGGGGCGGGGAGCTGTTTTTT.

The chain employs TRBV5-6 and TRBJ2-5; no firm D call. CDR1 and CDR2 (germline): SGHDT, YYEEEE. Trimming cost V 4 bases and J 4 bases, with 5 bases left between them. There are 11 residues in the CDR3. The CDR3 is CASSRGETQYF. The CDR3 DNA follows: TGTGCCAGCAGCCGAGGAGAGACCCAGTACTTC. The entire variable domain, with the rest obtained from reference TRBV5-6 and TRBJ2-5, is as follows: DAGVTQSPTHLIKTRGQQVTLRCSPKSGHDTVSWYQQALGQGPQFIFQYYEEEERQRGNFPDRFSGHQFPNYSSELNVNALLLGDSALYLCASSRGETQYFGPGTRLLVL.

V and J are TRBV7-8 and TRBJ2-5, with TRBD2 matching over 10 bases. With V trimmed by 5 bases and J by 4 bases, 13 bases remained unmatched. Germline CDR1 SGHVS, CDR2 FQNEAQ. This CDR3 region has 17 residues. In DNA, the CDR3 is TGTGCCAGCAGCCCTGTTGGTAGCGGGAGGAATTTAGAGACCCAGTACTTC. Its protein is CASSPVGSGRNLETQYF.

As regards this clone: Other nucleotide sequences from this sample produce the same CDR3. This chain's CDR3 is CASSQDRGRTEAFF. In nucleotides, the CDR3 is TGCGCCAGCAGCCAAGACAGGGGGAGGACTGAAGCTTTCTTT. V and J are TRBV4-1 and TRBJ1-1; 7 bases agree with TRBD1. The CDR3 loop spans 14 amino acids. Germline trimming cut 0 bases from V and 5 bases from J; bases unmatched to any gene: 3. Germline loops: CDR1 MGHRA, CDR2 YSYEKL.

The chain couples TRBV2 to TRBJ2-7; 7 nucleotides align to TRBD1. This CDR3 is 14 amino acids long. With V trimmed by 6 bases and J by 0 bases, 5 bases remained unmatched. Looked up from germline, CDR1 is SNHLY and CDR2 is FYNNEI. DNA of the CDR3: TGTGCCAGCAGGGGGACAGCGAACTCCTACGAGCAGTACTTC. It translates to CASRGTANSYEQYF.

The genes are TRBV6-2 or TRBV6-3 and TRBJ1-1, with 7 bases fitting TRBD1. There are 16 residues in the CDR3. CDR1 and CDR2 from the germline V gene are MNHEY and SVGEGT. V shed 3 bases, J shed 3 bases, and the junction held 10 bases outside the gene matches. The CDR3 DNA sequence: TGTGCCAGCAGTTATAGACAGGGTATAAGGGACACTGAAGCTTTCTTT. It encodes CASSYRQGIRDTEAFF.

This chain connects TRBV19 to TRBJ1-5, with 7 nucleotides matching TRBD1. Trimming at V came to 6 bases and at J to 2 bases, leaving 4 bases not matched to a gene. CDR1 LNHDA and CDR2 SQIVND come from the germline V gene (reference sequence). This CDR3 is built from 14 residues. CDR3 sequence: CASSLQGRNQPQHF. CDR3 coding DNA: TGTGCCAGTAGCCTACAGGGGCGCAATCAGCCCCAGCATTTT.